The 17 T cell receptor beta chains below come from one sample, sequenced in a study of molecular identifiers for immune sequencing clone quantification. TCRdb independently ran MiXCR on the PCR reads; one entry per CDR3 protein. The sample includes about 510,000 distinct CDR3 sequences, roughly 24% of them seen just once. Material for sequencing was naive CD8+ T cells from blood, with Jurkat cell RNA spiked in. Subset given: FACS-sorted CD8+CD4-CCR7+CD45RA+ naive T cells. The receptors come from a human donor in good health. Some libraries in this study had Jurkat cell RNA spiked in.

This clonotype came up many times. The rearrangement uses TRBV5-1 and TRBJ2-3, with D perhaps TRBD2 (7 bases). The CDR3 is 17 amino acids. The V end was cut by 0 bases, the J end by 2 bases, with 16 bases between. CDR1 and CDR2 from the germline V gene are SGHRS and YFSETQ. The CDR3 here is CASSLEGGGIFTDTQYF. CDR3 in DNA: TGCGCCAGCAGCTTGGAAGGCGGGGGCATTTTCACAGATACGCAGTATTTT.

This clonotype occurred a few times. The J gene is TRBJ2-4, the V gene TRBV13; possible D gene TRBD2, 6 bases. Trimming removed 3 bases at V and 12 bases at J, with 27 bases between. CDR1 and CDR2 from the germline V gene are PRHDT and FYEKMQ (reference sequence). The CDR3 has 17 residues. The chain's CDR3 is CASSFTPGEADHSTQYF. The DNA of the CDR3 is TGTGCCAGCAGCTTTACCCCGGGGGAAGCCGATCACAGCACTCAGTACTTC. The whole variable domain, remainder taken from reference TRBV13 and TRBJ2-4, is AAGVIQSPRHLIKEKRETATLKCYPIPRHDTVYWYQQGPGQDPQFLISFYEKMQSDKGSIPDRFSAQQFSDYHSELNMSSLELGDSALYFCASSFTPGEADHSTQYFGAGTRLSVL.

The chain has TRBV27 and TRBJ2-7; 7 positions match TRBD1. This CDR3 contains 15 residues. Trimming removed 2 bases from V and 0 bases from J; junction bases left unmatched: 4. The germline gives CDR1 MNHEY, CDR2 SMNVEV (reference sequence). CDR3 bases: TGTGCCAGCAGTTTAAGGACAGGTGTCTCCTACGAGCAGTACTTC. Translation: CASSLRTGVSYEQYF.

This clonotype turned up a few times. The chain employs TRBV6-6 and TRBJ2-7; D is unresolved. The CDR3 is 16 amino acids. Germline V gene data show CDR1 as MNHNY and CDR2 as SVGAGI (reference sequence). V lost 6 bases and J lost 1, with 19 bases in between. CDR3 nucleotide sequence: TGTGCCAGCAGCATTTACCCCGACACCGAGTCCTACGAGCAGTACTTC. Its protein product is CASSIYPDTESYEQYF.

This clonotype was recorded a few times. The rearrangement links TRBV3-1 to TRBJ1-6; TRBD1 matches 8 bases. After removal of 1 base from V and 9 bases from J, the junction contained 5 bases not matched to a gene. The CDR3 is 15 amino acids. From germline, CDR1 is LGHDT and CDR2 YNNKEL (reference sequence). The DNA of the CDR3 is TGTGCCAGCAGCCAAGGGTACAGGGGGAGTTCACCCCTCCACTTT. Its translation: CASSQGYRGSSPLHF.

This clonotype was seen more than once but under ten times. The genes are TRBV7-6 and TRBJ2-3; tentative D call: TRBD1 (6 bases). Trimming removed 1 base at V and 0 bases at J, with 11 bases between. The CDR3 contains 16 residues. Germline V CDR1 and CDR2: SGHVS, FNYEAQ. The CDR3 DNA is TGTGCCAGCAGCTTAGAGGGGGACCACAGCACAGATACGCAGTATTTT. Its translation: CASSLEGDHSTDTQYF.

Of note for this clonotype: A much larger clone sits a single nucleotide away, making a read error possible. The chain is built from TRBV4-3 and TRBJ1-6; the match to TRBD1 covers 8 bases. Germline lookup yields CDR1 LGHNA and CDR2 YSLEER. The CDR3 consists of 15 residues. J lost 10 bases, V lost 8 bases, and 13 bases had no gene match. CDR3 sequence (DNA): TGCGCCAGCTGCCCCTGGACAGGGAGTGAATCACCCCTCCACTTT. Translated, it gives CASCPWTGSESPLHF.

In its sample, this clonotype was seen a few times. The chain links TRBV4-1 to TRBJ2-3, with unresolved D. Trimming left V 0 bases short and J 6 bases short, with 7 bases between. This CDR3 has 13 residues. Germline V CDR1 and CDR2: MGHRA, YSYEKL. The CDR3 coding sequence is TGCGCCAGCAGCCAAGAGATAGGGGATACGCAGTATTTT. It translates to CASSQEIGDTQYF.

There are a few counts of this clonotype. The chain links TRBV6-5 to TRBJ2-1, with TRBD1 identical over 9 bases. After removal of 2 bases from V and 8 bases from J, the junction contained 10 bases not matched to a gene. This CDR3 region has 16 residues. CDR1 and CDR2 from the germline V gene are MNHEY and SVGAGI. The CDR3: CASSYQTGGFGDEQFF. In DNA form, the CDR3 reads TGTGCCAGCAGTTACCAAACAGGGGGCTTTGGTGATGAGCAGTTCTTC.

The rearrangement links TRBV12-3 or TRBV12-4 to TRBJ1-2, with a weak D call TRBD1 (6 bases). The CDR3 consists of 17 residues. Between the trimmed V and J ends, which lost 6 bases and 2 bases, there was a span of 22 bases. The CDR3 spells CASSSTSYPTGNYGYTF. The CDR3 nucleotides are TGTGCCAGCAGCTCAACGTCCTACCCAACAGGGAACTATGGCTACACCTTC.

This clonotype has ten or more counts. The rearrangement links TRBV4-1 to TRBJ1-4; no clear D. Trimming left V 5 bases short and J 0 bases short, with 19 bases between. The CDR3 loop spans 18 amino acids. Germline assignment: CDR1 MGHRA and CDR2 YSYEKL. The CDR3 loop is CASSALDEVPATNEKLFF. DNA of the CDR3: TGCGCCAGCAGCGCCCTAGATGAGGTGCCTGCAACTAATGAAAAACTGTTTTTT.

This clonotype was counted between two and nine times. The rearrangement links TRBV14 to TRBJ2-7; no clear D gene. The CDR3 contains 15 residues. V was trimmed by 1 base and J by 0 bases, leaving 10 bases between them. Germline assignment: CDR1 SGHDN and CDR2 FVKESK. In nucleotides, the CDR3 is TGTGCCAGCAGCCAAGTAGGCAGTATCTCCTACGAGCAGTACTTC. Its translation: CASSQVGSISYEQYF.

The chain recombines TRBV27 with TRBJ2-7; TRBD2 matches 10 bases. Looked up from germline, CDR1 is MNHEY and CDR2 is SMNVEV (reference sequence). Trimming took 3 bases from V and 2 from J; bases not matched to a gene: 4. CDR3 length: 15 residues. The CDR3 here is CASSFSGRATYEQYF. The DNA for the CDR3 is TGTGCCAGCAGTTTCAGCGGGAGGGCCACCTACGAGCAGTACTTC.

The gene calls are TRBV24-1 and TRBJ2-7, with D perhaps matching TRBD1 (6 bases). V gave up 5 bases and J gave up 3 bases, with 10 bases separating them. The CDR3 is made up of 13 amino acids. Germline CDR1 reads KGHDR; CDR2 reads SFDVKD. The CDR3 sequence: CATSAADSYEQYF. The CDR3, as DNA: TGTGCCACCAGTGCCGCGGACAGCTACGAGCAGTACTTC.

V is TRBV19 and J is TRBJ1-5; a weak D match, TRBD1 (6 bases). The CDR3 sequence is 15 residues long. Germline V gives CDR1 LNHDA, CDR2 SQIVND (reference sequence). The ends were cut back, 1 base at V and 3 bases at J, with 10 bases in the middle. The CDR3 protein is CASSIGGGPNQPQHF. CDR3 nucleotides: TGTGCCAGTAGTATAGGCGGGGGGCCCAATCAGCCCCAGCATTTT. The full variable domain, its missing parts supplied by reference TRBV19 and TRBJ1-5, is DGGITQSPKYLFRKEGQNVTLSCEQNLNHDAMYWYRQDPGQGLRLIYYSQIVNDFQKGDIAEGYSVSREKKESFPLTVTSAQKNPTAFYLCASSIGGGPNQPQHFGDGTRLSIL.

V and J are TRBV11-1 and TRBJ2-7; 9 bases align to TRBD2. V trimming: 5 bases; J trimming: 1 base; junction bases outside the gene matches: 6. There are 15 residues in the CDR3. Germline V gene data show CDR1 as SGHAT and CDR2 as FQDESV (reference sequence). CDR3 protein: CASSLWTSVSYEQYF. DNA for the CDR3: TGTGCCAGCAGCCTCTGGACTAGCGTGTCCTACGAGCAGTACTTC.

Details on this clonotype: The final CDR3 position lacks the conserved phenylalanine or tryptophan, pointing to a likely read error. The chain joins TRBV5-1 to TRBJ2-7; no reliable D call. Germline V gene data show CDR1 as SGHRS and CDR2 as YFSETQ. Trimming cost V 0 bases and J 0 bases, with 10 bases left between them. This CDR3 has 15 amino acids. This CDR3 is CASSLADLTSYEQYI. The CDR3 coding sequence is TGCGCCAGCAGCTTGGCCGATCTTACCTCCTACGAGCAGTACATC.